One T cell receptor (beta chain) is described in this entry. This entry is derived from a study of control samples from healthy donors and cancer patients. The CDR3 totals 14 residues. V was clipped by 5 bases and J by 0 bases, with 10 bases between them. The germline V gene encodes CDR1 LNHDA and CDR2 SQIVND (reference sequence). The data were produced by immunoSEQ multiplex PCR, yet TCRdb's version contains in-frame clones alone and is incomplete. This repertoire shows under 70,000 clones, 75% to 95% found once; its top ten account for 0.95% to 1.5%. The genes are TRBV19 and TRBJ1-1; no clear D gene. The sample taken for sequencing was PBMCs. This TCR derives from a woman in her fifties or sixties with colorectal cancer. The CDR3 region has the DNA TGTGCCAGTAGTTGGCGGGCTATGAACACTGAAGCTTTCTTT. This codes for CASSWRAMNTEAFF.